The source of this TCR beta chain is a study of T-cell reconstitution after alpha-beta-depleted transplantation in children. Study outcomes and limitations: T-cell counts and diversity at one year post-transplant came mainly from newly produced T cells. Approximately two months post-transplant, alpha-beta T cells reportedly originated from several hundred expanded graft clones. Some patients showed high day-60 TCRbeta diversity, which derived from surviving recipient T cells and thymic progenitors.

In regard to this clonotype: Its target is unknown.

Per germline, CDR1 SGHDT and CDR2 YYEEEE. The V end was cut by 0 bases, the J end by 8 bases, with 11 bases between. This CDR3 contains 13 residues. The TCRbeta library was prepared with unique molecular identifiers. TCRdb itself ran the PCR reads through MiXCR, one entry per CDR3 protein. The sample records roughly 490,000 distinct CDR3 sequences, 10% to 12% being singletons. The sequences come from PBMCs, mostly from graft donor cells, collected 180 days after TCRalphabeta/CD19-depleted stem cell transplant. The J gene is TRBJ1-1, the V gene TRBV5-6; maybe TRBD1 (6 bases). The TCR originated in a female patient aged 2-9 years who had a stem cell transplant for aplastic anemia, so the T cells may come from the graft donor. The CDR3, as DNA: TGTGCCAGCAGCTTGGTGGGGGCCCCGGAAGCTTTCTTT. Encoded protein: CASSLVGAPEAFF.